Listed below are T cell receptor beta chains from one sample, sequenced in a study of T-cell reconstitution after alpha-beta-depleted transplantation in children. TCRdb re-analysed the PCR reads in MiXCR, keeping a single row per CDR3 protein. Here the sample spans roughly 500,000 distinct CDR3 sequences, about 10% being singletons. Sequencing was performed on PBMCs, taken before TCRalphabeta/CD19-depleted stem cell transplant. The receptors were gathered from a child under 10 years old with inherited bone marrow failure, due to receive a stem cell transplant. CDR3s leave out the opening cysteine and the closing phenylalanine or tryptophan.

TRBV28	11	ASRGRGPYDYT
TRBV27	9	ASVDQETQY
TRBV4-3	11	ASSQEWSDTQY
TRBV7-2	14	ASSSSSGRPHYEQY
TRBV12-3/TRBV12-4	15	ASSLGVGTAGNQPQH
TRBV7-6	16	ASSLEHLWAGPTDTQY
TRBV12-3/TRBV12-4	12	ASSLDRRNQPQH
TRBV7-8	11	ASSLSGGPEAF
TRBV5-1	14	ASSLDLGFANTEAF
TRBV6-5	14	ASSYRDRGLNQPQH
TRBV6-4	15	ASSRRGAALIPYEQY
TRBV7-2	15	ASSLLSGGLITYEQY
TRBV11-1	16	ASIQGAGTSDPSNEQY
TRBV4-3	13	ASSQDSGATNEQF
TRBV7-9	12	ASSWDRYTGELF
TRBV30	12	AQSLGTLTGELF
TRBV27	12	ASSQQGPRGGQY
TRBV9	11	ASSTGGEEKLF
TRBV11-2	14	ASSLVGQGGSYEQY
TRBV10-2	16	ASSEFPSGRGGSYEQY
TRBV5-6	13	ASSLADRNTGELF
TRBV10-3	12	ATGGQKALAEAF
TRBV28	19	ATLAGVIKGDARLLTDTQY
TRBV12-3/TRBV12-4	11	ASTPAWVSPLH
TRBV6-2/TRBV6-3	13	ASSPHRGTYNEQF
TRBV27	16	ASSLSSYRGPGANVLT
TRBV9	11	ASSDLTGNEQY
TRBV7-2	12	ASSLDRYYQPQH
TRBV2	10	ATRGSSNEQF
TRBV11-2	11	ASSSTRQFEAF
TRBV6-6	11	ASGDLGTDTQY